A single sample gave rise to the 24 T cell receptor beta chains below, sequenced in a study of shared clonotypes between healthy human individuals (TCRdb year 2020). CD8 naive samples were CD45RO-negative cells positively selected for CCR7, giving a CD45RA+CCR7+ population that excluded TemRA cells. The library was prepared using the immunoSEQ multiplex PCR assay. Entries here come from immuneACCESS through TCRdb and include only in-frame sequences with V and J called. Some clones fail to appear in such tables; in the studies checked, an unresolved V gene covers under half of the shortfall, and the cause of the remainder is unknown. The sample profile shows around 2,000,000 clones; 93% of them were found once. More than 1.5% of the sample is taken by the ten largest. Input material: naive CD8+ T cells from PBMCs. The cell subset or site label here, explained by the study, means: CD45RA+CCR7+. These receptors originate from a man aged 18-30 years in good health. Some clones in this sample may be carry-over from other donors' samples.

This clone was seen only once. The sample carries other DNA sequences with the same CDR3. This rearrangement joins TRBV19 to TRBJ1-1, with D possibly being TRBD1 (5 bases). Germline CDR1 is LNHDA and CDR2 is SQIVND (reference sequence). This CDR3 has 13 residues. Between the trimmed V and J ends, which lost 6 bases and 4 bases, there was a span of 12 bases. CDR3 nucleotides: TGTGCCAGTAGCCTGGGGGGGGGCACTGAAGCTTTCTTT. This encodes CASSLGGGTEAFF. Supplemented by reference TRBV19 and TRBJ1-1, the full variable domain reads DGGITQSPKYLFRKEGQNVTLSCEQNLNHDAMYWYRQDPGQGLRLIYYSQIVNDFQKGDIAEGYSVSREKKESFPLTVTSAQKNPTAFYLCASSLGGGTEAFFGQGTRLTVV.

The CDR3 reads CASSYGREGTDTQYF. In DNA form, the CDR3 reads TGTGCCAGCAGCTACGGCAGGGAAGGCACAGATACGCAGTATTTT. The chain couples TRBV6-1 to TRBJ2-3; D may be TRBD1 (5 bases). CDR1 and CDR2 from the germline V gene are MNHNS and SASEGT. V shed 6 bases and J shed 1 base, with 14 bases lying between them. The CDR3 length is 15 residues.

CDR3 nucleotides: TGCGCCAGCAGCCAAGCTACCGGGGGACAGGCTAATGAAAAACTGTTTTTT. Protein: CASSQATGGQANEKLFF. The genes are TRBV4-3 and TRBJ1-4, with TRBD1 matching over 8 bases. There are 17 residues in the CDR3. The trim removed 1 base at V and 3 bases at J, leaving 7 bases unmatched. Germline CDR1 reads LGHNA; CDR2 reads YSLEER.

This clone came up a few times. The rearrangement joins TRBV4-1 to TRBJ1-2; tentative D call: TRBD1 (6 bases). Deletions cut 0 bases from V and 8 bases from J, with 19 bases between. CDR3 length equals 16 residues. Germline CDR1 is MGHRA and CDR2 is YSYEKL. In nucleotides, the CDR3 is TGCGCCAGCAGCCAAGATTCGGGGGCCAGTTATGAGGGCTACACCTTC. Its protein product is CASSQDSGASYEGYTF.

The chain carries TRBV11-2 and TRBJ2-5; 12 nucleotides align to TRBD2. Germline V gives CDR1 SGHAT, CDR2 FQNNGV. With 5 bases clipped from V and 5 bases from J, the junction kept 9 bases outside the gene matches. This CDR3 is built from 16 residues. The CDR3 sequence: CASSPLAGGPEETQYF. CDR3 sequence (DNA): TGTGCCAGCAGCCCTCTAGCGGGAGGGCCGGAGGAGACCCAGTACTTC. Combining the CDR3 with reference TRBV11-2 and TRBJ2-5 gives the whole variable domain EAGVAQSPRYKIIEKRQSVAFWCNPISGHATLYWYQQILGQGPKLLIQFQNNGVVDDSQLPKDRFSAERLKGVDSTLKIQPAKLEDSAVYLCASSPLAGGPEETQYFGPGTRLLVL.

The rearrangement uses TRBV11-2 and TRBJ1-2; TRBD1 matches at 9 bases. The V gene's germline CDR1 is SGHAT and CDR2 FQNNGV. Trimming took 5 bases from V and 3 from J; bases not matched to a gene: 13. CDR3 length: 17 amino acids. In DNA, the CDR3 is TGTGCCAGCAGCACTTACCGGGACAGGGATAAGGACTATGGCTACACCTTC. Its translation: CASSTYRDRDKDYGYTF.

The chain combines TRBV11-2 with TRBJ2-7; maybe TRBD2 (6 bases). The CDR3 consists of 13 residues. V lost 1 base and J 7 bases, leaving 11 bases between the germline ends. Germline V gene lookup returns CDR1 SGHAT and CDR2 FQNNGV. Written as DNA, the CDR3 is TGTGCCAGCAGCTTAGGGATAGGGAGGGAGCAGTACTTC. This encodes CASSLGIGREQYF.

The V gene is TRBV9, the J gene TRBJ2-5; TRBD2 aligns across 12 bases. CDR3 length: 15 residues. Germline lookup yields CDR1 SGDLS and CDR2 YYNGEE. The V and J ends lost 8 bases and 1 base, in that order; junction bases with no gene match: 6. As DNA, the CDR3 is TGTGCCAGTTCCCTAGCGGGAGGGGGCCAAGAGACCCAGTACTTC. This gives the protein CASSLAGGGQETQYF.

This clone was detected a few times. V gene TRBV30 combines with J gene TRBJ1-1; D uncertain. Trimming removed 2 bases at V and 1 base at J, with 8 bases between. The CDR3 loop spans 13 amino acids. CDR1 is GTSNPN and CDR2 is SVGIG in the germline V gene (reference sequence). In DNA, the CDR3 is TGTGCCTGGAGTCCCGCTCCGAACACTGAAGCTTTCTTT. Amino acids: CAWSPAPNTEAFF.

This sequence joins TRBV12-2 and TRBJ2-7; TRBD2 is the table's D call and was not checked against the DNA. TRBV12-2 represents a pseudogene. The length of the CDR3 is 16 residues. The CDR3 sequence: CASRLWGAGGQNEQYF. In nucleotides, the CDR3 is TGTGCAAGTCGCTTATGGGGTGCGGGAGGGCAGAACGAGCAGTACTTC.

The CDR3: CASSSGRVEAFF. The CDR3 DNA reads as TGTGCCAGCAGCTCCGGTAGGGTCGAAGCTTTCTTT. This chain connects TRBV7-9 to TRBJ1-1, with no clear D. CDR3 length equals 12 residues. The germline gives CDR1 SEHNR, CDR2 FQNEAQ (reference sequence). Trimming stripped 4 bases from V and 8 bases from J, with 11 bases between.

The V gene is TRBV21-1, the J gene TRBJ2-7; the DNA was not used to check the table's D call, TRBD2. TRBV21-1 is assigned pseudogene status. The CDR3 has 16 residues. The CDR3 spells CASSKGNSGGTYEQYF. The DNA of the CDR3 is TGTGCCAGCAGCAAAGGAAATAGCGGAGGAACCTACGAGCAGTACTTC.

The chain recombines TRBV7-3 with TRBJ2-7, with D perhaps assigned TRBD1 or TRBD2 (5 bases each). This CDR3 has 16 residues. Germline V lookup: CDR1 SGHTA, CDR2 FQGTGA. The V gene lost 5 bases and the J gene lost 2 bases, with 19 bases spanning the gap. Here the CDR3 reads CASSPIGSPGPYEQYF. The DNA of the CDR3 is TGTGCCAGCAGCCCTATTGGGAGCCCAGGGCCCTACGAGCAGTACTTC.

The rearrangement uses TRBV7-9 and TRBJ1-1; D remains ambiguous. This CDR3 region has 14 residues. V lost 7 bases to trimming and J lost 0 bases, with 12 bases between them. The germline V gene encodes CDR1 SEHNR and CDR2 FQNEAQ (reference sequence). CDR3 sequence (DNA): TGTGCCAGCACCCTAGGGAGCATGAACACTGAAGCTTTCTTT. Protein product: CASTLGSMNTEAFF.

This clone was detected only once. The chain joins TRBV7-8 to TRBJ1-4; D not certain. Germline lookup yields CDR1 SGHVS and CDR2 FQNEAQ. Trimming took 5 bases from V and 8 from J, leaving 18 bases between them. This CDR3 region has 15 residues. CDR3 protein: CASSPTEFGGEKLFF. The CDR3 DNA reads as TGTGCCAGCAGCCCGACCGAATTTGGAGGGGAAAAACTGTTTTTT.

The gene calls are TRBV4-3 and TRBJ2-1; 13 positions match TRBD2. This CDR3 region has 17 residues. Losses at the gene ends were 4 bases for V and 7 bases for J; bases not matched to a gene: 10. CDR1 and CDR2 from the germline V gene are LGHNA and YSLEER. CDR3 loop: CASSLRLAGGPRNEQFF. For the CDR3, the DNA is TGCGCCAGCAGCCTAAGACTAGCGGGAGGACCCCGGAATGAGCAGTTCTTC.

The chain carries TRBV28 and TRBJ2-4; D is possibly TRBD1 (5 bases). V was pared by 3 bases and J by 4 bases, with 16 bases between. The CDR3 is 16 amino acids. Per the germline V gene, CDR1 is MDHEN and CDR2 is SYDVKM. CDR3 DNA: TGTGCCAGCAGTTTTGACGTAGGGGCGGCAAAAAACATTCAGTACTTC. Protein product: CASSFDVGAAKNIQYF.

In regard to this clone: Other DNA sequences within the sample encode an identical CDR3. The CDR3 bases are TGTGCCAGTAGTATAGGACCGGGACCCTACAATGAGCAGTTCTTC. Amino acid sequence: CASSIGPGPYNEQFF. The rearrangement joins TRBV19 to TRBJ2-1; the D gene could be TRBD1 or TRBD2 (5 bases each). This CDR3 region has 15 residues. CDR1 and CDR2 from the germline V gene are LNHDA and SQIVND (reference sequence). The ends were cut back, 1 base at V and 2 bases at J, with 9 bases in the middle. The variable domain in full, completed from reference TRBV19 and TRBJ2-1, reads DGGITQSPKYLFRKEGQNVTLSCEQNLNHDAMYWYRQDPGQGLRLIYYSQIVNDFQKGDIAEGYSVSREKKESFPLTVTSAQKNPTAFYLCASSIGPGPYNEQFFGPGTRLTVL.

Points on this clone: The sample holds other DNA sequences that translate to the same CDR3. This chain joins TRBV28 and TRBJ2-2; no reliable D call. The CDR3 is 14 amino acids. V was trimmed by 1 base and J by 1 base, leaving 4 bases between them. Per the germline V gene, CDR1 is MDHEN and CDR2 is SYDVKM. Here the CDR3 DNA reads TGTGCCAGCAGTTTATACAGGAACACCGGGGAGCTGTTTTTT. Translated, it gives CASSLYRNTGELFF.

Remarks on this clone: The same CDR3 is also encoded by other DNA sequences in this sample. CDR3 loop: CASSLGRQGASGELFF. DNA of the CDR3: TGTGCCAGCAGTTTAGGGCGGCAGGGGGCGAGCGGGGAGCTGTTTTTT. The chain is built from TRBV27 and TRBJ2-2, with 8 bases identical to TRBD1. This CDR3 contains 16 residues. Germline trimming cut 2 bases from V and 7 bases from J; bases unmatched to any gene: 9. Germline V lookup: CDR1 MNHEY, CDR2 SMNVEV (reference sequence).

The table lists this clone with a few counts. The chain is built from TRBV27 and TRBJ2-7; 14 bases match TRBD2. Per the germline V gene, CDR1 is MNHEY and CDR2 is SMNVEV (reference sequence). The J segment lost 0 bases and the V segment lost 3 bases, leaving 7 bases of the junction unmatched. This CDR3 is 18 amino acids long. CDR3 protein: CASSFIGTSGSSSYEQYF. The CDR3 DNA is TGTGCCAGCAGTTTTATTGGGACTAGCGGGAGCAGCTCCTACGAGCAGTACTTC.

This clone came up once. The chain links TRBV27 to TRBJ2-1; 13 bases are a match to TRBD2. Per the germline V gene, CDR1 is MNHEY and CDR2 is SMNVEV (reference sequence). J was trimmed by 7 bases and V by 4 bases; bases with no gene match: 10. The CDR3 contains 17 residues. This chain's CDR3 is CASSSTRTSGRYNEQFF. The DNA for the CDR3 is TGTGCCAGCAGTTCCACACGGACTAGCGGGAGATATAATGAGCAGTTCTTC.

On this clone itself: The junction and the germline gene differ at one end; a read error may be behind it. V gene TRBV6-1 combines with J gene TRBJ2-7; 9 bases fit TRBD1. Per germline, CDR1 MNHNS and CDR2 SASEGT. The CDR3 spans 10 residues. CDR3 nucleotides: TGTGCCAGCAGTGGGGACAGGGACCACTTC. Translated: CASSGDRDHF.

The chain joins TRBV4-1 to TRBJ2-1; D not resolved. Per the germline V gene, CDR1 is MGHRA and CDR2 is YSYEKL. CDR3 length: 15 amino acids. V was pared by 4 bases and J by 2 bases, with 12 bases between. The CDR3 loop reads CASSPWTPAYNEQFF. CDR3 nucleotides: TGCGCCAGCAGCCCCTGGACCCCTGCCTACAATGAGCAGTTCTTC.